A single sample gave rise to the 20 T cell receptor beta chains below, sequenced in a study of OX40 agonist ivuxolimab in advanced cancers. Libraries were built with the immunoSEQ multiplex PCR assay. Imported from immuneACCESS, the table was reduced by TCRdb to in-frame sequences with V and J called. These copies leave out some clones; in studies compared against another copy, an unresolved V gene accounts for under half, and the cause of the remainder is not known. Within this sample are around 70,000 clones, with roughly 87% of them counted one time only. 2% to 2.5% of the sample is held by the ten biggest clonotypes. Specimen: CD4+ or CD8+ T cells sorted from blood, collected in a trial of the OX40 agonist ivuxolimab. These receptors came from an adult with an advanced solid tumor such as melanoma, head and neck, liver or kidney cancer.

This chain joins TRBV28 and TRBJ1-2; D is perhaps TRBD1 (5 bases). CDR1 MDHEN and CDR2 SYDVKM come from the germline V gene. Trimming took 2 bases from V and 0 from J, leaving 7 bases between them. This CDR3 spans 14 amino acids. CDR3 residues: CASSLRGANYGYTF. CDR3 coding DNA: TGTGCCAGCAGTTTACGGGGGGCTAACTATGGCTACACCTTC.

The chain recombines TRBV27 with TRBJ1-2, with TRBD1 as a possible D gene (5 bases). V was pared by 6 bases and J by 1 base, with 15 bases between. The germline CDR1 and CDR2 sequences are MNHEY and SMNVEV (reference sequence). The CDR3 has 15 amino acids. The chain's CDR3 is CASSLLGGSNYGYTF. In DNA form, the CDR3 reads TGTGCCAGCAGCTTGCTGGGGGGAAGTAACTATGGCTACACCTTC.

The rearrangement links TRBV15 to TRBJ2-2; D is unresolved. From germline, CDR1 is LNHNV and CDR2 YYDKDF (reference sequence). Trimming removed 3 bases at V and 7 bases at J, with 6 bases between. The CDR3 totals 12 residues. CDR3 loop: CATSRDGGELFF. CDR3 DNA: TGTGCCACCAGCAGGGATGGCGGGGAGCTGTTTTTT. The variable domain in full, with the rest retrieved from reference TRBV15 and TRBJ2-2, is DAMVIQNPRYQVTQFGKPVTLSCSQTLNHNVMYWYQQKSSQAPKLLFHYYDKDFNNEADTPDNFQSRRPNTSFCFLDIRSPGLGDTAMYLCATSRDGGELFFGEGSRLTVL.

Concerning this clone itself: Other nucleotide sequences in the sample specify the same CDR3. The V call is TRBV18, the J call TRBJ1-2, with 9 bases lining up with TRBD1. With 3 bases clipped from V and 4 bases from J, the junction kept 0 bases outside the gene matches. CDR1 KGHSH and CDR2 LQKENI come from the germline V gene. The CDR3 loop spans 13 amino acids. The CDR3 here is CASSPDRGYGYTF. Written as DNA, the CDR3 is TGTGCCAGCTCACCGGACAGGGGCTATGGCTACACCTTC. Drawing the rest from reference TRBV18 and TRBJ1-2, the complete variable domain is NAGVMQNPRHLVRRRGQEARLRCSPMKGHSHVYWYRQLPEEGLKFMVYLQKENIIDESGMPKERFSAEFPKEGPSILRIQQVVRGDSAAYFCASSPDRGYGYTFGSGTRLTVV.

The chain links TRBV28 to TRBJ1-5; D is uncertain. The V gene lost 2 bases and the J gene lost 8 bases, with 10 bases spanning the gap. Germline V gene sequence: CDR1 MDHEN, CDR2 SYDVKM. The CDR3 runs to 13 residues. The CDR3: CASSLGPPKPQHF. DNA for the CDR3: TGTGCCAGCAGTTTAGGCCCCCCCAAGCCCCAGCATTTT.

The chain recombines TRBV28 with TRBJ1-6, with TRBD1 matching 10 bases. The germline V gene has CDR1 MDHEN and CDR2 SYDVKM. Germline trimming cut 4 bases from V and 1 base from J; bases unmatched to any gene: 4. There are 17 residues in the CDR3. This CDR3 is CASSSRDRGSYNSPLHF. CDR3 DNA: TGTGCCAGCAGTTCCCGGGACAGGGGATCCTATAATTCACCCCTCCACTTT.

The CDR3 reads CASSQGSGRTGKFYEQYF. CDR3 in DNA: TGCGCCAGCAGCCAAGGGTCGGGTAGAACGGGGAAATTCTACGAGCAGTACTTC. This chain connects TRBV4-1 to TRBJ2-7; TRBD2 might be the D (5 bases). Trimming took off 1 base at V and 3 bases at J, with 22 bases between the two ends. The CDR3 runs to 18 residues. The germline V gene encodes CDR1 MGHRA and CDR2 YSYEKL.

This chain uses TRBV4-1 with TRBJ1-1; D is undetermined. Between the trimmed V and J ends, which lost 6 bases and 2 bases, there was a span of 10 bases. The CDR3 sequence is 13 residues long. Germline CDR1 MGHRA, CDR2 YSYEKL. Here the CDR3 reads CASRGKDNTEAFF. The CDR3 DNA reads TGCGCCAGCAGAGGGAAGGACAACACTGAAGCTTTCTTT.

The chain is built from TRBV19 and TRBJ2-5, with TRBD1 matching over 10 bases. The CDR3 contains 16 residues. The V segment lost 7 bases and the J segment 4 bases; nucleotides outside the gene matches: 12. Germline V gene data show CDR1 as LNHDA and CDR2 as SQIVND (reference sequence). CDR3 sequence reads: CASTNSGTGVLETQYF. The CDR3, as DNA: TGTGCCAGTACCAATTCTGGGACAGGGGTTTTAGAGACCCAGTACTTC.

The chain combines TRBV28 with TRBJ2-3, with 10 bases aligning to TRBD2. The CDR3 runs 15 residues. After removal of 2 bases from V and 1 base from J, the junction contained 0 bases not matched to a gene. Germline-derived CDR1 and CDR2 are MDHEN and SYDVKM. The CDR3 sequence: CASSLLAGGTDTQYF. The CDR3 DNA follows: TGTGCCAGCAGTTTACTAGCGGGGGGCACAGATACGCAGTATTTT.

This clone was detected once. The CDR3 loop is CASSSKIDRGTDTQYF. The CDR3 DNA is TGTGCCAGCAGCTCAAAAATAGACAGGGGCACAGATACGCAGTATTTT. The rearrangement uses TRBV7-2 and TRBJ2-3; 7 bases are shared with TRBD1. This CDR3 contains 16 residues. V lost 4 bases and J lost 1; bases outside the gene matches: 8. CDR1 is SGHTA and CDR2 is FQGNSA in the germline V gene. Based on the CDR3 plus reference TRBV7-2 and TRBJ2-3, the full variable domain is GAGVSQSPSNKVTEKGKDVELRCDPISGHTALYWYRQSLGQGLEFLIYFQGNSAPDKSGLPSDRFSAERTGGSVSTLTIQRTQQEDSAVYLCASSSKIDRGTDTQYFGPGTRLTVL.

The chain combines TRBV29-1 with TRBJ2-3; D is perhaps TRBD1 (6 bases). V was trimmed by 7 bases and J by 6 bases, leaving 11 bases between them. Per germline, CDR1 SQVTM and CDR2 ANQGSEA. The CDR3 sequence is 11 residues long. This CDR3 is CSAPQGDTQYF. CDR3 DNA: TGCAGCGCTCCCCAGGGGGATACGCAGTATTTT.

The gene calls are TRBV30 and TRBJ2-2; D is undetermined. The CDR3 covers 13 residues. Germline V gives CDR1 GTSNPN, CDR2 SVGIG (reference sequence). Trimming removed 0 bases at V and 7 bases at J, with 9 bases between. CDR3 loop: CAWSVEEIGELFF. In nucleotides, the CDR3 is TGTGCCTGGAGTGTGGAAGAGATCGGGGAGCTGTTTTTT. Drawing the rest from reference TRBV30 and TRBJ2-2, the complete variable domain is SQTIHQWPATLVQPVGSPLSLECTVEGTSNPNLYWYRQAAGRGLQLLFYSVGIGQISSEVPQNLSASRPQDRQFILSSKKLLLSDSGFYLCAWSVEEIGELFFGEGSRLTVL.

The table lists this clone with a few counts. V and J are TRBV7-9 and TRBJ1-5; D unclear. Germline loops: CDR1 SEHNR, CDR2 FQNEAQ (reference sequence). This CDR3 is 15 amino acids long. Trimming stripped 0 bases from V and 1 base from J, with 7 bases between. The CDR3 coding sequence is TGTGCCAGCAGCTTAGCGGACGGCAGCAATCAGCCCCAGCATTTT. This translates into CASSLADGSNQPQHF.

The chain carries TRBV19 and TRBJ2-7, with D unresolved. V lost 6 bases and J lost 0, with 9 bases in between. The length of the CDR3 is 13 residues. The germline gives CDR1 LNHDA, CDR2 SQIVND (reference sequence). CDR3 nucleotides: TGTGCCAGTAGGTCTTCGAGCTCCTACGAGCAGTACTTC. Residues: CASRSSSSYEQYF.

This clone was counted a few times. The CDR3 DNA reads TGCAGTGCTAGAGCTTATGGCTACACCTTC. Translated: CSARAYGYTF. J is TRBJ1-2 and V is TRBV20-1; D is unclear. Germline loops: CDR1 DFQATT, CDR2 SNEGSKA (reference sequence). V dropped 1 base and J dropped 5 bases, with 2 bases sitting between them. CDR3 length equals 10 residues.

This chain joins TRBV19 and TRBJ1-4, with 9 nucleotides matching TRBD1. This CDR3 has 15 residues. Trimming cost V 6 bases and J 3 bases; bases outside gene matches: 5. Germline V gene data show CDR1 as LNHDA and CDR2 as SQIVND (reference sequence). The CDR3 DNA sequence: TGTGCCAGTAGCAGACAGGGGGATCCTAATGAAAAACTGTTTTTT. It translates to CASSRQGDPNEKLFF.

By share, this clone ranks as medium-sized (0.01 to 0.1%). This chain's CDR3 is CASSYDWFSEKLFF. The CDR3 DNA follows: TGTGCCAGCAGTTACGATTGGTTTAGTGAAAAACTGTTTTTT. This chain joins TRBV6-5 and TRBJ1-4; D not certain. Trimming took 2 bases from V and 7 from J, leaving 11 bases between them. Germline lookup yields CDR1 MNHEY and CDR2 SVGAGI. The CDR3 contains 14 residues.

This clone was observed a few times. CDR3 nucleotide sequence: TGTGCCAGCAGCTTAGTTCGGGACAGGGGTGGAGAGCAGTACTTC. As protein: CASSLVRDRGGEQYF. This sequence joins TRBV7-9 and TRBJ2-7, with 10 bases aligning to TRBD1. The germline gives CDR1 SEHNR, CDR2 FQNEAQ (reference sequence). The trim removed 1 base at V and 7 bases at J, leaving 7 bases unmatched. The CDR3 totals 15 residues.

The chain links TRBV2 to TRBJ2-3; D gene unclear. Trimming stripped 4 bases from V and 3 bases from J, with 14 bases between. Germline V lookup: CDR1 SNHLY, CDR2 FYNNEI. The CDR3 loop spans 15 amino acids. CDR3 residues: CASSGKYSQTDTQYF. The CDR3 region has the DNA TGTGCCAGCAGTGGCAAGTACAGCCAAACAGATACGCAGTATTTT.